What follows are 24 T cell receptor beta chains derived from one specimen sequenced in a study of shared clonotypes between healthy human individuals. TCRdb's copy holds only in-frame clones and misses some; the assay was immunoSEQ multiplex PCR. Among around 2,000,000 clones, roughly 94% were seen once, and the ten largest hold about 1.1%. Selected positively for CCR7 and CD45RO-negative, naive CD8 cells excluded terminally differentiated effector memory CD45RA+ cells. Material: naive CD8+ T cells sorted from blood. Every receptor here comes from a man younger than 35 in good health.

V gene TRBV25-1 combines with J gene TRBJ2-1; 10 nucleotides line up with TRBD2. CDR3 size: 16 residues. Germline CDR1 is MGHDK and CDR2 is SYGVNS. The J segment lost 4 bases and the V segment lost 3 bases, leaving 6 bases of the junction unmatched. The CDR3 nucleotides are TGTGCCAGCAGTGACCTTGGACTAGCGGAGTACAATGAGCAGTTCTTC. Its protein is CASSDLGLAEYNEQFF.

The chain employs TRBV7-8 and TRBJ2-7; 12 nucleotides match TRBD2. The trim removed 1 base at V and 2 bases at J, leaving 9 bases unmatched. The CDR3 runs 18 residues. Germline CDR1 reads SGHVS; CDR2 reads FQNEAQ. CDR3 protein: CASSLGLAGDRGTYEQYF. In DNA form, the CDR3 reads TGTGCCAGCAGCTTAGGACTAGCGGGAGATAGGGGTACCTACGAGCAGTACTTC.

The chain employs TRBV29-1 and TRBJ2-7; tentatively, D is TRBD2 (5 bases). This CDR3 region has 11 residues. Germline V gene sequence: CDR1 SQVTM, CDR2 ANQGSEA. V lost 4 bases to trimming and J lost 7 bases, with 11 bases between them. Written as DNA, the CDR3 is TGCAGCGTTGCGGGGTTCGGGGAGCAGTACTTC. This encodes CSVAGFGEQYF.

Turning to this clone: Other DNA sequences from this sample encode an identical CDR3 as well. The V call is TRBV7-9, the J call TRBJ2-7, with 9 bases fitting TRBD1. The trim removed 4 bases at V and 2 bases at J, leaving 3 bases unmatched. The germline V gene encodes CDR1 SEHNR and CDR2 FQNEAQ (reference sequence). The CDR3 is 14 amino acids. The CDR3: CASSSGQGAYEQYF. The CDR3, as DNA: TGTGCCAGCAGCTCGGGACAGGGAGCCTACGAGCAGTACTTC.

This clone was observed once. The chain uses TRBV5-1 and TRBJ2-3; 8 bases line up with TRBD1. The germline CDR1 and CDR2 sequences are SGHRS and YFSETQ. V was pared by 5 bases and J by 1 base, with 0 bases of the junction left unmatched. The CDR3 consists of 13 residues. The CDR3 protein is CASRTGGTDTQYF. The CDR3, as DNA: TGCGCCAGCAGGACAGGGGGCACAGATACGCAGTATTTT.

The gene calls are TRBV28 and TRBJ2-1, with 10 bases fitting TRBD2. With 2 bases clipped from V and 8 bases from J, the junction kept 6 bases outside the gene matches. CDR3 length equals 15 residues. Germline CDR1 and CDR2: MDHEN and SYDVKM. CDR3 bases: TGTGCCAGCAGTTTACTAGCGGGAGAAATCTATGAGCAGTTCTTC. Protein sequence: CASSLLAGEIYEQFF. Full variable domain (missing parts from reference TRBV28 and TRBJ2-1): DVKVTQSSRYLVKRTGEKVFLECVQDMDHENMFWYRQDPGLGLRLIYFSYDVKMKEKGDIPEGYSVSREKKERFSLILESASTNQTSMYLCASSLLAGEIYEQFFGPGTRLTVL.

This chain connects TRBV5-4 to TRBJ2-3; tentatively, D is TRBD1 or TRBD2 (5 bases each). This CDR3 comprises 14 residues. Germline V CDR1 and CDR2: SGHNT, YYREEE (reference sequence). V was cut by 0 bases and J by 5 bases, with 10 bases left in between. The CDR3 spells CASSLGGEGDTQYF. The DNA of the CDR3 is TGTGCCAGCAGCTTGGGAGGGGAAGGAGATACGCAGTATTTT.

The CDR3: CASSQYGTGPGYTF. CDR3 in DNA: TGTGCCAGCAGCCAATACGGGACAGGGCCTGGCTACACCTTC. This rearrangement joins TRBV14 to TRBJ1-2; the match to TRBD1 covers 9 bases. This CDR3 spans 14 amino acids. Germline V CDR1 and CDR2: SGHDN, FVKESK. V dropped 2 bases and J dropped 7; count of bases not matched to a gene: 5.

This clone was observed a single time. The rearrangement links TRBV6-1 to TRBJ2-7, with D perhaps TRBD2 (6 bases). The CDR3 sequence is 14 residues long. Germline V lookup: CDR1 MNHNS, CDR2 SASEGT. V was cut by 0 bases and J by 4 bases, with 10 bases left in between. DNA for the CDR3: TGTGCCAGCAGTGAAGCGGTCGGGGGATACGAGCAGTACTTC. Translation gives CASSEAVGGYEQYF.

V gene TRBV27 combines with J gene TRBJ2-7; the D is unclear. The CDR3 is made up of 12 amino acids. Looked up from germline, CDR1 is MNHEY and CDR2 is SMNVEV (reference sequence). The V and J ends lost 5 bases and 7 bases respectively, with 12 bases between them. CDR3 protein: CASSAGPREQYF. The CDR3 region has the DNA TGTGCCAGCAGTGCAGGCCCTCGGGAGCAGTACTTC.

This clone was seen more than once but under ten times. This sample also contains other DNA sequences that code for the same CDR3. This chain joins TRBV5-1 and TRBJ2-7; possibly TRBD2 for D (5 bases). Trimming shortened V by 0 bases and J by 2 bases, and 6 bases separated the two germline ends. The CDR3 totals 13 residues. Per the germline V gene, CDR1 is SGHRS and CDR2 is YFSETQ. The CDR3 nucleotides are TGCGCCAGCAGCTTGGTCGGGACCTACGAGCAGTACTTC. It yields the protein CASSLVGTYEQYF.

The CDR3 coding sequence is TGCGCCAGCAGCCTATACCGGGACGGTAATTCACCCCTCCACTTT. It is translated as CASSLYRDGNSPLHF. The gene calls are TRBV4-1 and TRBJ1-6, with TRBD1 as a possible D gene (5 bases). Germline V gives CDR1 MGHRA, CDR2 YSYEKL. The V gene lost 4 bases and the J gene lost 6 bases, with 13 bases spanning the gap. The CDR3 covers 15 residues.

The CDR3 reads CASITQGNYGYTF. The CDR3, as DNA: TGTGCCAGCATCACACAGGGAAATTATGGCTACACCTTC. This chain links TRBV2 with TRBJ1-2; a weak D match, TRBD1 (6 bases). Deletions cut 7 bases from V and 5 bases from J, with 14 bases between. This CDR3 is 13 amino acids long. Germline V gene lookup returns CDR1 SNHLY and CDR2 FYNNEI. Drawing the rest from reference TRBV2 and TRBJ1-2, the complete variable domain is EPEVTQTPSHQVTQMGQEVILRCVPISNHLYFYWYRQILGQKVEFLVSFYNNEISEKSEIFDDQFSVERPDGSNFTLKIRSTKLEDSAMYFCASITQGNYGYTFGSGTRLTVV.

The V gene is TRBV18, the J gene TRBJ1-5, with a tentative D call TRBD1 (5 bases). Trimming took 3 bases from V and 2 from J, leaving 17 bases between them. In germline, CDR1 is KGHSH, CDR2 LQKENI. The CDR3 is 17 amino acids. This CDR3 is CASSPLGVRVGNQPQHF. The CDR3 coding sequence is TGTGCCAGCTCACCCTTAGGCGTCAGGGTCGGCAATCAGCCCCAGCATTTT.

The chain combines TRBV19 with TRBJ2-3; 9 nucleotides agree with TRBD1. The germline V gene encodes CDR1 LNHDA and CDR2 SQIVND (reference sequence). The CDR3 runs 16 residues. Trimming removed 7 bases from V and 2 bases from J; junction bases left unmatched: 10. The CDR3 reads CASNRQGGPYTDTQYF. The CDR3 region has the DNA TGTGCCAGTAACCGACAGGGGGGACCATACACAGATACGCAGTATTTT.

This chain joins TRBV2 and TRBJ2-1, with D possibly TRBD2 on 6 matching bases. The CDR3 covers 12 residues. With 6 bases removed from V and 4 bases from J, the gap between germline ends came to 7 bases. Germline assignment: CDR1 SNHLY and CDR2 FYNNEI. CDR3 DNA: TGTGCCAGCAGAAGCGGGTACAATGAGCAGTTCTTC. Protein product: CASRSGYNEQFF.

The chain joins TRBV6-6 to TRBJ2-3; 7 nucleotides line up with TRBD2. This CDR3 is built from 12 residues. Germline CDR1 reads MNHNY; CDR2 reads SVGAGI (reference sequence). V lost 8 bases and J lost 4; bases outside the gene matches: 3. CDR3 amino acids: CASGRGADTQYF. The DNA for the CDR3 is TGTGCCAGCGGGAGGGGCGCAGATACGCAGTATTTT.

The CDR3, as DNA: TGTGCCAGCAGCTTAGATTTAGCGGAGACCCAGTACTTC. It yields the protein CASSLDLAETQYF. The rearrangement joins TRBV7-9 to TRBJ2-5; D is possibly TRBD2 (5 bases). The V gene lost 1 base and the J gene lost 5 bases, with 8 bases spanning the gap. This CDR3 comprises 13 residues. The germline V gene has CDR1 SEHNR and CDR2 FQNEAQ (reference sequence).

The rearrangement uses TRBV30 and TRBJ2-5; TRBD1 is a possible D gene (5 bases). V was trimmed by 0 bases and J by 4 bases, leaving 9 bases between them. Germline V gives CDR1 GTSNPN, CDR2 SVGIG (reference sequence). The CDR3 has 13 residues. The CDR3 sequence: CAWSVLTGETQYF. The CDR3 DNA is TGTGCCTGGAGTGTACTCACAGGAGAGACCCAGTACTTC.

This rearrangement joins TRBV7-2 to TRBJ2-7, with 11 bases aligning to TRBD1. The junction had 11 bases not matched to a gene; V was cut back by 2 bases and J by 5 bases. Germline CDR1 and CDR2: SGHTA and FQGNSA. The CDR3 contains 17 residues. The CDR3 DNA reads as TGTGCCAGCAGCTTAACCCGCCGGGACAGGGGGACGAACGAGCAGTACTTC. Translation: CASSLTRRDRGTNEQYF.

The V call is TRBV4-2, the J call TRBJ2-1, with 13 bases matching TRBD2. Germline lookup yields CDR1 LGHNA and CDR2 YNFKEQ. V dropped 6 bases and J dropped 10; count of bases not matched to a gene: 6. This CDR3 is built from 14 residues. The CDR3 is CASRSGLAGEEQFF. The CDR3 coding sequence is TGTGCCAGCAGATCTGGACTAGCGGGAGAAGAGCAGTTCTTC.

The chain links TRBV27 to TRBJ1-2; possible D gene TRBD1, 5 bases. This CDR3 region has 14 residues. Per the germline V gene, CDR1 is MNHEY and CDR2 is SMNVEV (reference sequence). Trimming removed 2 bases at V and 7 bases at J, with 14 bases between. The CDR3 is CASSLVGTDGGYTF. CDR3 DNA sequence: TGTGCCAGCAGTTTAGTCGGGACCGATGGTGGCTACACCTTC.

This clone was seen many times. The rearrangement joins TRBV30 to TRBJ2-7; weak D call: TRBD1 (5 bases). The V gene's germline CDR1 is GTSNPN and CDR2 SVGIG (reference sequence). This CDR3 has 13 residues. Trimming removed 2 bases at V and 1 base at J, with 9 bases between. The CDR3 spells CAWSKDSSYEQYF. The CDR3 region has the DNA TGTGCCTGGAGTAAAGACAGTTCCTACGAGCAGTACTTC.

J is TRBJ1-4 and V is TRBV30; D is ambiguous. In germline, CDR1 is GTSNPN, CDR2 SVGIG (reference sequence). The CDR3 runs 15 residues. V gave up 1 base and J gave up 3 bases, with 12 bases separating them. The CDR3: CAWSGLEGPNEKLFF. The CDR3 nucleotides read TGTGCCTGGAGTGGACTTGAAGGGCCTAATGAAAAACTGTTTTTT.